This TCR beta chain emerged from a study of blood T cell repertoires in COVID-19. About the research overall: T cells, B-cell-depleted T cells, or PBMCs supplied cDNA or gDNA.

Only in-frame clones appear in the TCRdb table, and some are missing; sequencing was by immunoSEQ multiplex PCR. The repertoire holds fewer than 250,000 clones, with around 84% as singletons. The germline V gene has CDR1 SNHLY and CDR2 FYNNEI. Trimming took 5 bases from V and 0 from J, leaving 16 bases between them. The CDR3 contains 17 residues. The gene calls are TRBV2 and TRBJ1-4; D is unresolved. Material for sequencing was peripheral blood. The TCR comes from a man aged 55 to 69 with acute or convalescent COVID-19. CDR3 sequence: CASSLRAKIATNEKLFF. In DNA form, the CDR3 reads TGTGCCAGCAGTCTGAGGGCGAAGATTGCAACTAATGAAAAACTGTTTTTT.